The 18 T cell receptor beta chains reported below all come from one sample, sequenced in a study of cytomegalovirus exposure and HLA in healthy donors. It was with 60 Vbeta and 13 Jbeta primers that the PCR ran. TCRdb's copy holds only in-frame clones and misses some; the assay was immunoSEQ multiplex PCR. The table has over 200,000 clones, over 70% seen once; the top ten hold roughly 2.5%. The sequencing input was PBMCs. These receptors all stem from a woman aged 55-70 years in good health and CMV-seropositive.

The sample holds one count of this clone. This rearrangement joins TRBV30 to TRBJ1-2; D gene unclear. The CDR3 runs 12 residues. Germline CDR1 reads GTSNPN; CDR2 reads SVGIG (reference sequence). Trimming stripped 0 bases from V and 6 bases from J, with 8 bases between. The DNA of the CDR3 is TGTGCCTGGAGTGTAAACGGAGATGGCTACACCTTC. Amino acids: CAWSVNGDGYTF.

The rearrangement uses TRBV4-3 and TRBJ2-1; D is perhaps TRBD2 (7 bases). V was clipped by 0 bases and J by 4 bases, with 16 bases between them. CDR1 is LGHNA, CDR2 YSLEER, per germline. The CDR3 runs 17 residues. The CDR3 loop is CASSQEGGPVVYNEQFF. The CDR3 DNA reads TGCGCCAGCAGCCAAGAGGGGGGGCCGGTTGTATACAATGAGCAGTTCTTC.

The V and J genes are TRBV4-1 and TRBJ1-5; D unclear. Between the trimmed V and J ends, which lost 0 bases and 2 bases, there was a span of 8 bases. Looked up from germline, CDR1 is MGHRA and CDR2 is YSYEKL. The CDR3 loop spans 15 amino acids. This CDR3 reads CASSQDHRGNQPQHF. The CDR3 coding sequence is TGCGCCAGCAGCCAAGATCATAGAGGCAATCAGCCCCAGCATTTT.

This clone appeared a single time. The chain carries TRBV11-2 and TRBJ1-5, with a weak D call TRBD1 (6 bases). This CDR3 contains 14 residues. Trimming removed 5 bases at V and 11 bases at J, with 19 bases between. The V gene's germline CDR1 is SGHAT and CDR2 FQNNGV. The CDR3 region has the DNA TGTGCCAGCAGCCCCGGACAGTCGAAGCAGTCCCAGCATTTT. It is translated as CASSPGQSKQSQHF.

The V call is TRBV7-2, the J call TRBJ1-5; tentatively, D is TRBD1 (5 bases). The CDR3 consists of 15 residues. Trimming stripped 1 base from V and 3 bases from J, with 10 bases between. The V gene's germline CDR1 is SGHTA and CDR2 FQGNSA. CDR3 sequence (DNA): TGTGCCAGCAGCTTAGGCAGGGTTAACAATCAGCCCCAGCATTTT. This gives the protein CASSLGRVNNQPQHF. The full variable domain, rest sourced from reference TRBV7-2 and TRBJ1-5, is GAGVSQSPSNKVTEKGKDVELRCDPISGHTALYWYRQSLGQGLEFLIYFQGNSAPDKSGLPSDRFSAERTGGSVSTLTIQRTQQEDSAVYLCASSLGRVNNQPQHFGDGTRLSIL.

V and J are TRBV4-2 and TRBJ2-7; 12 nucleotides match TRBD2. The V and J ends lost 4 bases and 4 bases, in that order; junction bases with no gene match: 14. The CDR3 length is 18 residues. Germline values: CDR1 LGHNA, CDR2 YNFKEQ. Written as DNA, the CDR3 is TGTGCCAGCAGCCGCGGGACTAGCGGGTTGGAGGGGGGTTACGAGCAGTACTTC. Protein product: CASSRGTSGLEGGYEQYF.

Of note for this clone: Other DNA sequences in the sample encode the same CDR3. The rearrangement links TRBV5-1 to TRBJ2-3; TRBD2 aligns across 8 bases. J gave up 4 bases and V 0 bases, and 7 bases lay outside the gene matches. Germline-derived CDR1 and CDR2 are SGHRS and YFSETQ. The CDR3 contains 16 residues. As DNA, the CDR3 is TGCGCCAGCAGCTTGGGACGGGGGGGCAAAGCAGATACGCAGTATTTT. Protein sequence: CASSLGRGGKADTQYF. Complete variable domain (other parts from reference TRBV5-1 and TRBJ2-3): KAGVTQTPRYLIKTRGQQVTLSCSPISGHRSVSWYQQTPGQGLQFLFEYFSETQRNKGNFPGRFSGRQFSNSRSEMNVSTLELGDSALYLCASSLGRGGKADTQYFGPGTRLTVL.

The rearrangement joins TRBV27 to TRBJ2-5, with 12 bases fitting TRBD2. This CDR3 spans 16 amino acids. Germline V gene sequence: CDR1 MNHEY, CDR2 SMNVEV (reference sequence). V was pared by 7 bases and J by 2 bases, with 8 bases of the junction left unmatched. The CDR3 DNA is TGTGCCAGCATCCCGACTAGCGGGAGTTCTCAAGAGACCCAGTACTTC. This encodes CASIPTSGSSQETQYF.

The sample holds a few counts of this clone. V gene TRBV27 combines with J gene TRBJ1-4, with unresolved D. The germline V gene has CDR1 MNHEY and CDR2 SMNVEV (reference sequence). V lost 5 bases and J 0 bases, leaving 7 bases between the germline ends. The CDR3 extends over 14 amino acids. CDR3 in amino acids: CASSVSATNEKLFF. The CDR3 DNA sequence: TGTGCCAGCAGTGTCAGTGCAACTAATGAAAAACTGTTTTTT.

The genes are TRBV4-1 and TRBJ1-5, with D maybe TRBD1 (6 bases). The length of the CDR3 is 14 residues. Per the germline V gene, CDR1 is MGHRA and CDR2 is YSYEKL. V dropped 4 bases and J dropped 6 bases, with 13 bases sitting between them. CDR3 sequence reads: CASSPLQGSQPQHF. CDR3 nucleotide sequence: TGCGCCAGCAGCCCTTTACAGGGAAGTCAGCCCCAGCATTTT.

The chain employs TRBV5-1 and TRBJ1-4, with D maybe TRBD1 (6 bases). CDR1 SGHRS and CDR2 YFSETQ come from the germline V gene. This CDR3 spans 14 amino acids. Trimming stripped 0 bases from V and 5 bases from J, with 8 bases between. CDR3 amino acids: CASSLDRANEKLFF. In nucleotides, the CDR3 is TGCGCCAGCAGCTTGGACAGGGCGAATGAAAAACTGTTTTTT.

This clone was seen only once. The chain links TRBV30 to TRBJ1-6, with unresolved D. Between the trimmed V and J ends, which lost 0 bases and 2 bases, there was a span of 14 bases. The germline gives CDR1 GTSNPN, CDR2 SVGIG (reference sequence). The CDR3 runs 17 residues. CDR3 coding DNA: TGTGCCTGGAGTGTGATCGGGAATAGCGCCTATAATTCACCCCTCCACTTT. It yields the protein CAWSVIGNSAYNSPLHF. Filled out from reference TRBV30 and TRBJ1-6, the complete variable domain reads SQTIHQWPATLVQPVGSPLSLECTVEGTSNPNLYWYRQAAGRGLQLLFYSVGIGQISSEVPQNLSASRPQDRQFILSSKKLLLSDSGFYLCAWSVIGNSAYNSPLHFGNGTRLTVT.

This rearrangement joins TRBV28 to TRBJ1-2, with no clear D. Trimming shortened V by 2 bases and J by 4 bases, and 11 bases separated the two germline ends. The CDR3 sequence is 14 residues long. CDR1 MDHEN and CDR2 SYDVKM come from the germline V gene. CDR3 DNA: TGTGCCAGCAGTTTACTCCAGACTATCTATGGCTACACCTTC. Protein sequence: CASSLLQTIYGYTF.

This clone was seen at least ten times. The chain joins TRBV6-1 to TRBJ1-1; D perhaps matches TRBD1 (6 bases). This CDR3 contains 13 residues. Trimming cost V 1 base and J 11 bases, with 14 bases left between them. Germline V gene lookup returns CDR1 MNHNS and CDR2 SASEGT. CDR3 DNA sequence: TGTGCCAGCAGTGAAGGGACAGACTACTACGCTTTCTTT. Translating gives CASSEGTDYYAFF.

This chain connects TRBV29-1 to TRBJ1-2, with D perhaps matching TRBD1 (6 bases). The CDR3 runs 12 residues. Per germline, CDR1 SQVTM and CDR2 ANQGSEA. V lost 7 bases, J lost 2 bases, and 11 bases lay in between. CDR3 sequence reads: CSGFTGNYGYTF. The CDR3 DNA is TGCAGCGGGTTTACAGGGAACTATGGCTACACCTTC.

The chain recombines TRBV4-2 with TRBJ2-7; 7 nucleotides align to TRBD2. The V gene's germline CDR1 is LGHNA and CDR2 YNFKEQ. The CDR3 sequence is 16 residues long. V lost 0 bases to trimming and J lost 7 bases; unmatched junction nucleotides: 12. The CDR3 loop is CASSQEGSGPFWEQYF. The CDR3 DNA reads TGTGCCAGCAGCCAAGAGGGTAGCGGGCCGTTCTGGGAGCAGTACTTC.

J is TRBJ2-3 and V is TRBV19; perhaps TRBD2 as D (7 bases). The CDR3 is made up of 13 amino acids. Germline CDR1 and CDR2: LNHDA and SQIVND (reference sequence). Trimming stripped 8 bases from V and 4 bases from J, with 13 bases between. CDR3 sequence: CASGGARADTQYF. The CDR3 DNA reads as TGTGCCAGTGGGGGGGCTAGGGCAGATACGCAGTATTTT.

This chain connects TRBV6-1 to TRBJ2-1, with 11 bases fitting TRBD2. Germline-derived CDR1 and CDR2 are MNHNS and SASEGT. V was pared by 6 bases and J by 9 bases, with 10 bases of the junction left unmatched. This CDR3 spans 15 amino acids. The CDR3 DNA follows: TGTGCCAGCAGCCGTTGGGTAGCGGGAGGGGGTGAGCAGTTCTTC. Protein: CASSRWVAGGGEQFF.